This TCR beta chain was sequenced during a study of blood T cell repertoires in COVID-19. Profiled with immunoSEQ multiplex PCR; TCRdb holds only in-frame clones, not every one. Among about 67,000 clones listed, roughly 89% were seen once. The junction had 4 bases not matched to a gene; V was cut back by 5 bases and J by 9 bases. The CDR3 runs 13 residues. Per the germline V gene, CDR1 is SEHNR and CDR2 is FQNEAQ (reference sequence). The receptor's source is a woman aged 80 or older with acute or convalescent COVID-19. Sequences were obtained from peripheral blood. V is TRBV7-9 and J is TRBJ1-6; 7 positions agree with TRBD1. The CDR3 DNA reads TGTGCCAGCAGCGAGGGGACAGTTTCACCCCTCCACTTT. It translates to CASSEGTVSPLHF.